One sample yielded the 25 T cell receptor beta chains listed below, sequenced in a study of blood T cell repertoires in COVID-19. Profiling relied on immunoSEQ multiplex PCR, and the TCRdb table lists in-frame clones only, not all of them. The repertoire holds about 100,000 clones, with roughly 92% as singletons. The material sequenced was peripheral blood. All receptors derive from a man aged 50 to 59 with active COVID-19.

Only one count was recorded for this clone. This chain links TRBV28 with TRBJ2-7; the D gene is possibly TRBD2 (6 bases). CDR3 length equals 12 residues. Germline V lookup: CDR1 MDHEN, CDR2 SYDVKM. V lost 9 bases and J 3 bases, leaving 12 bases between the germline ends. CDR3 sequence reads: CASGTGNYEQYF. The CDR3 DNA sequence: TGTGCCAGTGGGACTGGGAACTACGAGCAGTACTTC.

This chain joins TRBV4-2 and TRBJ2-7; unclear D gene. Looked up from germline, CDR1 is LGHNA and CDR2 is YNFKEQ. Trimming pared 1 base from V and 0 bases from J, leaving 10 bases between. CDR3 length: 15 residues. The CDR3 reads CASSQVFLSSYEQYF. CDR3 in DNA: TGTGCCAGCAGCCAAGTCTTTCTGAGCTCCTACGAGCAGTACTTC.

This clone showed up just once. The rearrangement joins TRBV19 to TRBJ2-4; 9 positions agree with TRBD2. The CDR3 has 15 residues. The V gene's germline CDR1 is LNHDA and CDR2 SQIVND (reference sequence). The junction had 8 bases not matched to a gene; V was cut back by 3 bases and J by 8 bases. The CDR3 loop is CASSINAGGLDIQYF. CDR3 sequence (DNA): TGTGCCAGTAGTATTAATGCGGGAGGGCTAGACATTCAGTACTTC.

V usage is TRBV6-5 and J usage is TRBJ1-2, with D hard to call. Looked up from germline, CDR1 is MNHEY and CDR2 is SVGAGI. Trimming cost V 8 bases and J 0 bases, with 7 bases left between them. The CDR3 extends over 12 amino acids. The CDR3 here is CASRRTNYGYTF. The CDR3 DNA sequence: TGTGCCAGCCGCAGGACTAACTATGGCTACACCTTC.

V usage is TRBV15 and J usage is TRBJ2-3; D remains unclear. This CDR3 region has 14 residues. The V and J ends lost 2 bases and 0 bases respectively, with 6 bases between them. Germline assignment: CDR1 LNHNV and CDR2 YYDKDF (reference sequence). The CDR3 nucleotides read TGTGCCACCAGCAGACGTATAAGCACAGATACGCAGTATTTT. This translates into CATSRRISTDTQYF.

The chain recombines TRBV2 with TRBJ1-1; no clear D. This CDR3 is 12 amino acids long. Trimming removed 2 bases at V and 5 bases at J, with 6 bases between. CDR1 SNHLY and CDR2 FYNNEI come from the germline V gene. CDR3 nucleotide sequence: TGTGCCAGCAGTGAACAGAGGACTGAAGCTTTCTTT. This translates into CASSEQRTEAFF.

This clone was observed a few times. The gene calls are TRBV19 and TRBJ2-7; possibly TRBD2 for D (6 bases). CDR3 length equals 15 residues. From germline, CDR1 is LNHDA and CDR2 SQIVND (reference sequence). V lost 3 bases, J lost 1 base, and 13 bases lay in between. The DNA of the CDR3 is TGTGCCAGTAGTATTGTCGGTGGGAGGTCCTACGAGCAGTACTTC. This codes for CASSIVGGRSYEQYF. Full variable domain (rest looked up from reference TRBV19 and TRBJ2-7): DGGITQSPKYLFRKEGQNVTLSCEQNLNHDAMYWYRQDPGQGLRLIYYSQIVNDFQKGDIAEGYSVSREKKESFPLTVTSAQKNPTAFYLCASSIVGGRSYEQYFGPGTRLTVT.

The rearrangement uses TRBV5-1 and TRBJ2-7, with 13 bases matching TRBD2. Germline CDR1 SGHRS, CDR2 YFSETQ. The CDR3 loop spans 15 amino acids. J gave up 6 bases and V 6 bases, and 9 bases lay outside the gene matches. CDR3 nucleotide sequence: TGCGCCAGCATCGAGGGACTAGCGGGGCGGGGCGAGCAGTACTTC. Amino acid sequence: CASIEGLAGRGEQYF.

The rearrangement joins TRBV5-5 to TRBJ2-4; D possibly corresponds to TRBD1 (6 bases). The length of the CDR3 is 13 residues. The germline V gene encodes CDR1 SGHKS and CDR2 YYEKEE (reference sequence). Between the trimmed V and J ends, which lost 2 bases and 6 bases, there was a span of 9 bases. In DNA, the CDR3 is TGTGCCAGCAGCTTTTCGGACAGAAACATTCAGTACTTC. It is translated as CASSFSDRNIQYF.

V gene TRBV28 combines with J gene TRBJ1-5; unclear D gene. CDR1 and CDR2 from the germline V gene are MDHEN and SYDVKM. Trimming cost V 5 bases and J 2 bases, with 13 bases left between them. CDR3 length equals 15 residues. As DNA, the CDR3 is TGTGCCAGCAGTCCCTTCGAGAGGGGCAATCAGCCCCAGCATTTT. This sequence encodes CASSPFERGNQPQHF.

The CDR3 DNA reads as TGCGCCAGCACCGAGGGACAGCCGTACAATGAGCAGTTCTTC. The encoded protein is CASTEGQPYNEQFF. V and J are TRBV5-1 and TRBJ2-1; 7 positions agree with TRBD1. Germline assignment: CDR1 SGHRS and CDR2 YFSETQ. Trimming removed 6 bases from V and 4 bases from J; junction bases left unmatched: 7. There are 14 residues in the CDR3.

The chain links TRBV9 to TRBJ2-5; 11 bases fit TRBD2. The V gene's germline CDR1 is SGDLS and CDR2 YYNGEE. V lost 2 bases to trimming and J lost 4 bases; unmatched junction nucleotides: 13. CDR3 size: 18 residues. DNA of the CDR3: TGTGCCAGCAGCGTTCCCTCGGGACTAGCGGTAGAGGGAGAGACCCAGTACTTC. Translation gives CASSVPSGLAVEGETQYF.

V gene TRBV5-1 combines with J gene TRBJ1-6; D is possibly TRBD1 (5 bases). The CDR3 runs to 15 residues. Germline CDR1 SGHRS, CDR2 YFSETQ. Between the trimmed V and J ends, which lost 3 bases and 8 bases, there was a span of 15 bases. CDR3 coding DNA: TGCGCCAGCAGCTCCAACCAGGGTTCGCATTCACCCCTCCACTTT. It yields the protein CASSSNQGSHSPLHF.

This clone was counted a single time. CDR3 region: CASSYSTNNAETQYF. The CDR3 region has the DNA TGTGCCAGCAGTTACTCGACTAACAACGCCGAGACCCAGTACTTC. The V gene is TRBV6-5, the J gene TRBJ2-5; D perhaps matches TRBD2 (5 bases). V was cut by 0 bases and J by 5 bases, with 13 bases left in between. The CDR3 covers 15 residues. Germline V gene lookup returns CDR1 MNHEY and CDR2 SVGAGI.

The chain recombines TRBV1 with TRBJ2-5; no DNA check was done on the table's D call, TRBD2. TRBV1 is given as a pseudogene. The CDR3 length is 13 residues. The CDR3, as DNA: TGCACCAGCAGCGGGCGGGAGCGGGAGACCCAGTACTTC. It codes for CTSSGRERETQYF.

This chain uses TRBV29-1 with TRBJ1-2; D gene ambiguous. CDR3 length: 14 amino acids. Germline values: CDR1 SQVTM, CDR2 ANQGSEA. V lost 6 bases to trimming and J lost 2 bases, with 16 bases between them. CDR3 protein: CSVVVHVPNYGYTF. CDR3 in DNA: TGCAGCGTAGTTGTACACGTACCAAACTATGGCTACACCTTC.

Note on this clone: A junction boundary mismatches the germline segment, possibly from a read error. CDR3: CASSLESGPNQPQHF. In nucleotides, the CDR3 is TGTGCCAGCAGCCTAGAATCAGGGCCAAATCAGCCCCAGCATTTT. The chain couples TRBV11-2 to TRBJ1-5, with D perhaps TRBD1 (5 bases). CDR3 length: 15 residues. Germline CDR1 SGHAT, CDR2 FQNNGV.

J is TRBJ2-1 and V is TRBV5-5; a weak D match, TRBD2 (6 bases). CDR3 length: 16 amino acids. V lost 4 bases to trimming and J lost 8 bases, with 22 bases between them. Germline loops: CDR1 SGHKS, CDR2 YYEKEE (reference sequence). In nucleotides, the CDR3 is TGTGCCAGCAGCCACGCTGGTAGGGCGGGGAACGATGAGCAGTTCTTC. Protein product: CASSHAGRAGNDEQFF.

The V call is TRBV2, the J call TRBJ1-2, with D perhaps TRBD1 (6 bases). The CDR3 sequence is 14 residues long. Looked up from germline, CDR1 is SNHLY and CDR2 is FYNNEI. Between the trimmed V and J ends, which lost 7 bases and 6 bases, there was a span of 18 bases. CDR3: CASTGGGGLDGYTF. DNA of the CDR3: TGTGCCAGCACCGGGGGCGGGGGATTGGATGGCTACACCTTC.

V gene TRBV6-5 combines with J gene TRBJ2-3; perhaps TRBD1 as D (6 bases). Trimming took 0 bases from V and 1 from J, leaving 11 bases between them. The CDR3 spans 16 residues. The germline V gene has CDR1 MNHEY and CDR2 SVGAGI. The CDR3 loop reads CASSYSKGGRTDTQYF. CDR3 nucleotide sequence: TGTGCCAGCAGTTACTCTAAAGGGGGTCGCACAGATACGCAGTATTTT.

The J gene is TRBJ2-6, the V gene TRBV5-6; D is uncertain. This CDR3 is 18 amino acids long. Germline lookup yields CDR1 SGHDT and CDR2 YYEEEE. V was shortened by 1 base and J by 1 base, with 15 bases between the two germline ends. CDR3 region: CASSLRVTSPSGANVLTF. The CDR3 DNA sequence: TGTGCCAGCAGCTTGAGAGTTACGAGCCCTTCTGGGGCCAACGTCCTGACTTTC.

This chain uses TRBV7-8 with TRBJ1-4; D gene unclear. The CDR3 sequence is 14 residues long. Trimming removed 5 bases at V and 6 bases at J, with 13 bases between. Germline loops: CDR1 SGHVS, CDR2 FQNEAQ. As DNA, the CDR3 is TGTGCCAGCAGCCTGAGGAGTATAGATGAAAAACTGTTTTTT. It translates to CASSLRSIDEKLFF.

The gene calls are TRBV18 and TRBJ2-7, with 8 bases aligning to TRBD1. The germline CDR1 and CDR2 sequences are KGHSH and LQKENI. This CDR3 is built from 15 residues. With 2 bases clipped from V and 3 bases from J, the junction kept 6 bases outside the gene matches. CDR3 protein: CASSPSLDRGYEQYF. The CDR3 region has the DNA TGTGCCAGCTCACCATCTCTAGACAGGGGCTACGAGCAGTACTTC.

In DNA form, the CDR3 reads TGCGCCAGCAGCCAAGATCACCTAGGGGGAAACACCGGGGAGCTGTTTTTT. It specifies CASSQDHLGGNTGELFF. The J gene is TRBJ2-2, the V gene TRBV4-1, with a weak D call TRBD1 (6 bases). Trimming took 0 bases from V and 2 from J, leaving 13 bases between them. CDR3 size: 17 residues. Germline V gene data show CDR1 as MGHRA and CDR2 as YSYEKL.

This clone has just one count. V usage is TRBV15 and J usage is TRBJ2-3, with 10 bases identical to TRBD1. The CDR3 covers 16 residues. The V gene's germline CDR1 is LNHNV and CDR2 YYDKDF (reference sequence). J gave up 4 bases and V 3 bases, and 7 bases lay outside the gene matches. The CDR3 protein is CATSRRRQGAADTQYF. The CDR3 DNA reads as TGTGCCACCAGCAGGCGCAGACAGGGGGCGGCAGATACGCAGTATTTT.